This paragraph reports one TCR beta chain. Its antigen remains unidentified. This record belongs to a study of cytomegalovirus exposure and HLA in healthy donors. Study-wide results and limits: The listing of 150 to 200 TCR beta chains classed them as cytomegalovirus-associated.

Amplification used 60 Vbeta primers and 13 Jbeta primers. In the authors' workflow: In a later analysis, of tens of millions of unique beta chains, about 10 million appeared in at least two donors. Profiled with immunoSEQ multiplex PCR; TCRdb holds only in-frame clones, not every one. V and J calls and clone size are copied from that table; D and trimming were computed from the DNA. This table has 200,000 to 250,000 clones, 65% to 75% appearing once. The germline V gene has CDR1 MNHEY and CDR2 SMNVEV (reference sequence). This CDR3 is 13 amino acids long. Trimming shortened V by 5 bases and J by 1 base, and 8 bases separated the two germline ends.

This clonotype was sampled from a woman in her 30s in good health and CMV-seronegative. This chain uses TRBV27 with TRBJ2-5; D ambiguous. Sequencing input: PBMCs. As DNA, the CDR3 is TGTGCCAGCAGTCCGGAGACCCAAGAGACCCAGTACTTC. Amino acid sequence: CASSPETQETQYF.